The clone carrying this T cell receptor beta chain was seen only a few times. TCRdb passed the 5' RACE reads through MiXCR, listing each CDR3 protein once. The sample has around 310,000 distinct CDR3 sequences; 3.5% to 4.5% are singletons. The sample belongs to a study of T cells after yellow fever vaccination. The CDR3 length is 13 residues. V dropped 6 bases and J dropped 7; count of bases not matched to a gene: 8. CDR1 and CDR2 from the germline V gene are DFQATT and SNEGSKA (reference sequence). Sequenced here: PBMCs, sampled 5 days after the yellow fever booster vaccination. The origin of this receptor is a man between 18 and 29 years old who received the YFV17D yellow fever vaccine. This chain connects TRBV20-1 to TRBJ1-4, with 7 bases identical to TRBD1. In nucleotides, the CDR3 is TGCAGTGCCCGGGGAGGGGGCGGTGAAAAACTGTTTTTT. This sequence encodes CSARGGGGEKLFF.